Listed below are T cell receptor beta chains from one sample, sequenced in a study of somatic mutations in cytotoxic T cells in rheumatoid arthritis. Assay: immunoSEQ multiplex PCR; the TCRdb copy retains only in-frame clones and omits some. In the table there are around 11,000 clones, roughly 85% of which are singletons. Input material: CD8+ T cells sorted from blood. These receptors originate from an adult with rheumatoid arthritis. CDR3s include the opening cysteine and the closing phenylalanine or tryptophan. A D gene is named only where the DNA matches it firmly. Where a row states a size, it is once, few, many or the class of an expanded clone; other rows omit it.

CDR3nt: TGCAGCGTTGAAGTATCCAGGGTTTGGGACGAGCAGTACTTC; CDR3aa: CSVEVSRVWDEQYF; d_gene: -; j_gene: TRBJ2-7; abundance: -; v_gene: TRBV29-1
CDR3nt: TGCGCCAGCAGCCTCGTGGACAGGCCCAGCTACGAGCAGTACTTC; CDR3aa: CASSLVDRPSYEQYF; d_gene: TRBD1; j_gene: TRBJ2-7; abundance: -; v_gene: TRBV4-1
CDR3nt: TGTGCCAGCACCTCGGGACAAACTTCACAAGAGACCCAGTACTTC; CDR3aa: CASTSGQTSQETQYF; d_gene: -; j_gene: TRBJ2-5; abundance: -; v_gene: TRBV2
CDR3nt: TGTGCCAGCAGTCCATCTAGCGCCTGGGGGTATGAGCAGTACTTC; CDR3aa: CASSPSSAWGYEQYF; d_gene: -; j_gene: TRBJ2-7; abundance: -; v_gene: TRBV6-5
CDR3nt: TGTGCCAGTAGTTACGTCCAGGACAGTTCTGGAAACACCATATATTTT; CDR3aa: CASSYVQDSSGNTIYF; d_gene: -; j_gene: TRBJ1-3; abundance: -; v_gene: TRBV19
CDR3nt: TGTGCCAGTAGTCCCCTCCCGGAGAACTATGGCTACACCTTC; CDR3aa: CASSPLPENYGYTF; d_gene: -; j_gene: TRBJ1-2; abundance: once; v_gene: TRBV19
CDR3nt: TGTGCCTGGAGTGATGGCGTCGGCAACGAGCAGTACTTC; CDR3aa: CAWSDGVGNEQYF; d_gene: -; j_gene: TRBJ2-7; abundance: -; v_gene: TRBV30
CDR3nt: TGTGCCAGCGAGAGACCGACAGGGCGGGACTATGGCTACACCTTC; CDR3aa: CASERPTGRDYGYTF; d_gene: TRBD1; j_gene: TRBJ1-2; abundance: few; v_gene: TRBV6-5
CDR3nt: TGCGCCAGCAGTACTTTTTCGGCTCGCTACGAGCAGTACTTC; CDR3aa: CASSTFSARYEQYF; d_gene: -; j_gene: TRBJ2-7; abundance: -; v_gene: TRBV23-1
CDR3nt: TGTGCCAGCAGCTTCGGTGGGGCTACCTACGAGCAGTACTTC; CDR3aa: CASSFGGATYEQYF; d_gene: -; j_gene: TRBJ2-7; abundance: -; v_gene: TRBV7-9
CDR3nt: TGTGCCAGCAGTTACACTAGGGTGTACGAGCAGTACTTC; CDR3aa: CASSYTRVYEQYF; d_gene: -; j_gene: TRBJ2-7; abundance: -; v_gene: TRBV6-6
CDR3nt: TGTGCCAGCAGCGTAGAGGACTCCGAAAAACTGTTTTTT; CDR3aa: CASSVEDSEKLFF; d_gene: -; j_gene: TRBJ1-4; abundance: -; v_gene: TRBV9
CDR3nt: TGTGCCAGCAGCGCCGCCCCGGGACTAGCGGGTGTACGTGAGCAGTTCTTC; CDR3aa: CASSAAPGLAGVREQFF; d_gene: TRBD2; j_gene: TRBJ2-1; abundance: -; v_gene: TRBV9
CDR3nt: TGCAGCGCTAGGACTAGCGGGAGCGACACCGGGGAGCTGTTTTTT; CDR3aa: CSARTSGSDTGELFF; d_gene: TRBD2; j_gene: TRBJ2-2; abundance: -; v_gene: TRBV29-1
CDR3nt: TGTGCCAGCAGCGTTCTCGGGACAGTTACCTTCAATCAGCCCCAGCATTTT; CDR3aa: CASSVLGTVTFNQPQHF; d_gene: TRBD1; j_gene: TRBJ1-5; abundance: -; v_gene: TRBV28